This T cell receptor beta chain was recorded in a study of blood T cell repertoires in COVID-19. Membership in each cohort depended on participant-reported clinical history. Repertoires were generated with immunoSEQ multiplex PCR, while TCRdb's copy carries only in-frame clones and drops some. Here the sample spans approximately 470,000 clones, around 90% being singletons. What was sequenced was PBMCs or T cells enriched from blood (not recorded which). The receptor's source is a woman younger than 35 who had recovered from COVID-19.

The CDR3 loop is CATSPGTFSSPEGYTF. CDR3 sequence (DNA): TGTGCCACCAGCCCCGGGACATTCTCCTCTCCGGAGGGCTACACCTTC. The chain employs TRBV15 and TRBJ1-2; D is possibly TRBD1 (6 bases). In germline, CDR1 is LNHNV, CDR2 YYDKDF (reference sequence). CDR3 size: 16 residues. Trimming removed 5 bases at V and 8 bases at J, with 24 bases between.